This T cell receptor beta chain was identified in a study of blood T cells in healthy people across ages. With a J-beta primer mix and a sample-barcoded 5' primer, a second PCR ran about 7 to 12 cycles. Tags on each cDNA molecule came from a template-switch adaptor with 12 random nucleotides. TCRdb re-analysed the 5' RACE reads in MiXCR, keeping a single row per CDR3 protein. The top ten hold 25% to 35% of the sample, which has about 670,000 distinct CDR3 sequences, over 40% seen once. In its sample, this clonotype was seen a few times. Its matching antigen is unknown. Staff drew ten milliliters of peripheral blood from each donor. Notes on the study in general: The study found more naive CD4+ cells and higher diversity in long-lived than aged donors. PBMCs went unsorted, and a conclusive naive versus antigen-experienced comparison was therefore prevented.

Per germline, CDR1 SGHRS and CDR2 YFSETQ. The CDR3 spans 16 residues. The V end was cut by 1 base, the J end by 1 base, with 15 bases between. The chain joins TRBV5-1 to TRBJ2-7, with D possibly being TRBD2 (6 bases). Material for sequencing was blood. The TCR comes from an elderly man in good health. CDR3 DNA sequence: TGCGCCAGCAGCTTGTCTCTTGGGGACTCTTCCTACGAGCAGTACTTC. Amino acids: CASSLSLGDSSYEQYF.